What follows are 4 T cell receptor beta chains derived from one specimen sequenced in a study of cytomegalovirus exposure and HLA in healthy donors. PCR was performed using 60 Vbeta and 13 Jbeta primers. Profiling relied on immunoSEQ multiplex PCR, and the TCRdb table lists in-frame clones only, not all of them. This table has 90,000 to 95,000 clones, over 70% appearing once. The sequencing input was PBMCs. Receptor source: a girl aged 2 to 10 in good health and CMV-seropositive.

DNA for the CDR3: TGTGCCAGCAGCTTAACGGGTTCGGGCTATGGCTACACCTTC. It yields the protein CASSLTGSGYGYTF. The chain joins TRBV7-8 to TRBJ1-2; D call uncertain. This CDR3 has 14 amino acids. Germline CDR1 and CDR2: SGHVS and FQNEAQ. With 2 bases removed from V and 4 bases from J, the gap between germline ends came to 11 bases.

This clone showed up just once. J is TRBJ2-7 and V is TRBV9; 7 bases line up with TRBD2. Per the germline V gene, CDR1 is SGDLS and CDR2 is YYNGEE. Losses at the gene ends were 0 bases for V and 7 bases for J; bases not matched to a gene: 10. The CDR3 totals 15 residues. The CDR3 nucleotides are TGTGCCAGCAGCGTAGCAACGGGAGGCCTGCTGGAGCAGTACTTC. The encoded protein is CASSVATGGLLEQYF.

The V call is TRBV30, the J call TRBJ2-1, with D unclear. From germline, CDR1 is GTSNPN and CDR2 SVGIG (reference sequence). The CDR3 contains 11 residues. Trimming cost V 0 bases and J 10 bases, with 7 bases left between them. The CDR3 bases are TGTGCCTGGAGTGTCTCAGCGGAGCAGTTCTTC. Protein sequence: CAWSVSAEQFF.

The gene calls are TRBV5-1 and TRBJ2-3, with D possibly matching TRBD1 (6 bases). Deletions cut 4 bases from V and 0 bases from J, with 12 bases between. The CDR3 has 15 residues. Per the germline V gene, CDR1 is SGHRS and CDR2 is YFSETQ. The CDR3 loop is CASSRTDPSTDTQYF. In DNA form, the CDR3 reads TGCGCCAGCAGCCGGACAGACCCTAGCACAGATACGCAGTATTTT.